Listed here is a single T cell receptor (beta chain). The sample is drawn from a study of blood T cell repertoires in COVID-19. The wider study: Acute and convalescent COVID-19 specimens originated in the United States, Italy and Spain. The cDNA or gDNA used as material had been derived from T cells, B-cell-depleted T cells, or PBMCs.

In the original workflow: Reference gene primers were amplified, and this amplification served to estimate nucleated cell counts. The repertoire was sequenced with immunoSEQ multiplex PCR; TCRdb's copy has only in-frame clones and lacks some. V and J calls and clone size are as listed in that table; D and trimming were resolved from the DNA. The repertoire includes some 80,000 clones, 65% to 90% of them detected once, and about a sixth sits in the top ten. Germline V lookup: CDR1 MNHEY, CDR2 SVGAGI. V lost 6 bases and J lost 5; bases outside the gene matches: 4. The CDR3 has 13 residues. The sample was peripheral blood. This chain joins TRBV6-5 and TRBJ2-7; 10 positions match TRBD1. The sequence derives from a human donor in a cohort sampled during active COVID-19. The CDR3: CASRIGQGDEQYF. CDR3 nucleotides: TGTGCCAGCAGGATAGGACAGGGGGACGAGCAGTACTTC.